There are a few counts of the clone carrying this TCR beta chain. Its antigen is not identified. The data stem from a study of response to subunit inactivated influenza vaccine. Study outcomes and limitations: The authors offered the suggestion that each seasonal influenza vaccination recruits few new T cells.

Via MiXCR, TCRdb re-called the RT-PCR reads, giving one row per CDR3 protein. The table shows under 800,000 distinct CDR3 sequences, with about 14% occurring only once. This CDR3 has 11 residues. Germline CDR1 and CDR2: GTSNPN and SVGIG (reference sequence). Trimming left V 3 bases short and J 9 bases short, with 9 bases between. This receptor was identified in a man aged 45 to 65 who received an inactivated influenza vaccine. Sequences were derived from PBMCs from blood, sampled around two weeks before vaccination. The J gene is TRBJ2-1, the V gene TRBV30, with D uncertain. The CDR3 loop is CAWSALAEQFF. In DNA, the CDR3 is TGTGCCTGGAGCGCCCTCGCTGAGCAGTTCTTC.